One and the same sample provided the 6 T cell receptor beta chains below, sequenced in a study of blood T cell repertoires in COVID-19. Assay used: immunoSEQ multiplex PCR; TCRdb lists only in-frame clones, some missing. Among over 60,000 clones listed, 80% to 90% were seen once. Sequencing was done on a sample of peripheral blood. These receptors all come from a human donor in a cohort sampled during active COVID-19.

CDR3 residues: CASSLGGSGANVLTF. The CDR3 DNA is TGTGCCAGCAGTTTAGGCGGCTCTGGGGCCAACGTCCTGACTTTC. This chain joins TRBV27 and TRBJ2-6, with D unclear. This CDR3 region has 15 residues. Per germline, CDR1 MNHEY and CDR2 SMNVEV (reference sequence). V was pared by 2 bases and J by 0 bases, with 5 bases between.

This chain joins TRBV29-1 and TRBJ1-1; D uncertain. The CDR3 runs 12 residues. V was pared by 6 bases and J by 1 base, with 9 bases between. Germline lookup yields CDR1 SQVTM and CDR2 ANQGSEA. For the CDR3, the DNA is TGCAGCGTGTCGGGTCAGAACACTGAAGCTTTCTTT. Its translation: CSVSGQNTEAFF.

This clone appeared a single time. The rearrangement joins TRBV6-2 or TRBV6-3 to TRBJ2-1; D remains unclear. CDR1 is MNHEY, CDR2 SVGEGT, per germline. The CDR3 length is 18 residues. V was pared by 5 bases and J by 0 bases, with 20 bases between. In nucleotides, the CDR3 is TGTGCCAGCAGTCTACCCCGCGGTAGCTCCAGCTCCTACAATGAGCAGTTCTTC. Amino acids: CASSLPRGSSSSYNEQFF.

The J gene is TRBJ1-3, the V gene TRBV21-1; TRBD1, the D gene given by the table, was not confirmed from the DNA. TRBV21-1 is noted as a pseudogene. The CDR3 extends over 16 amino acids. The CDR3 sequence is CASSPLPDRAGNTIYF. The CDR3 DNA reads TGTGCCAGCAGCCCCCTACCCGACAGGGCTGGAAACACCATATATTTT.

The chain joins TRBV18 to TRBJ1-2, with 10 bases that match TRBD1. Germline V gives CDR1 KGHSH, CDR2 LQKENI. Trimming took 3 bases from V and 6 from J; bases not matched to a gene: 13. The CDR3 is 17 residues long. CDR3 in amino acids: CASSPPGGTGDLDGYTF. The CDR3 DNA follows: TGTGCCAGCTCACCCCCGGGTGGGACAGGGGATTTGGATGGCTACACCTTC.

J is TRBJ2-1 and V is TRBV18; 8 nucleotides agree with TRBD2. V shed 6 bases and J 8 bases; nucleotides not matched to a gene: 9. This CDR3 spans 14 amino acids. Germline V gene lookup returns CDR1 KGHSH and CDR2 LQKENI. In DNA form, the CDR3 reads TGTGCCAGCTCTCTTACGGGAGGGCCCTATGAGCAGTTCTTC. This codes for CASSLTGGPYEQFF.